Listed here is a single T cell receptor (beta chain). This clone has more than one count but fewer than ten. Its recognized antigen is unknown. No base qualities exist here, and no much larger clone lies one base off it. TCRbeta CDR3 regions were amplified from genomic DNA by means of the immunoSEQ Assay, a bias-controlled multiplex PCR. Turning to the authors' computational methods: The number of nucleated cells in each sample was estimated by amplification of reference gene primers within the assay. Sequence reads were collapsed and filtered to measure the absolute abundance of every unique TCRbeta CDR3 rearrangement. For each sample, productive Simpson clonality was calculated by taking the square root of Simpson's diversity index across productive rearrangements. TCRdb stores this immuneACCESS table with in-frame sequences only. Part of the clones is absent; in the studies checked, under half of the shortfall reflects unresolved V genes, and no reason is known for the rest. D and trimming were read from the DNA, whereas the V and J calls and clone size are those reported in that table. This sample lists 150,000 or so clones; roughly nine tenths were detected once. About an eighth of the sample is in the top ten clones.

One collaborating source in Seattle enrolled patients while the patients were actively infected and followed the patients over time throughout the course of disease. The collaborating institutions used their own protocols to collect whole blood in K2EDTA tubes. For TCRbeta analysis, collaborators shipped samples in one of three forms: frozen whole blood, isolated PBMCs, or DNA extracted from either of those sample types. The data stem from a study of blood T cell repertoires in COVID-19 (dated by TCRdb to about 2020). In terms of the full investigation: Samples from collaborators originated in the United States, Italy and Spain and spanned both the acute and convalescent phases of COVID-19. The prospective study material was composed of cDNA or gDNA derived from T cells, B-cell-depleted T cells, or PBMCs. The samples were drawn from the first 160 participants of the ongoing ImmuneRACE study and from 1,254 subjects provided by 6 global collaborators. The dataset comprised deeply sampled blood TCRbeta repertoires from subjects exposed to, actively infected with, or recovered from COVID-19. The repertoires were released in a freely available public database meant as a resource for research on the immune response to SARS-CoV-2. Where HLA class I and class II types were available, the types were taken from metadata supplied by the sample provider, not from assay-based typing. A de-identified subject ID, COVID-19 status, age in years and sex were almost always included in the sample metadata. The full study reports these points: Clinical and demographic metadata were provided uncurated, with the amount varying by source and participant.

The CDR3, cysteine through phenylalanine, is 14 amino acids long. Just the 42-base CDR3 DNA is kept, in frame starting at base 1. Sequences MNHEY (CDR1) and SMNVEV (CDR2) are obtained from the germline V gene (reference sequence). At the junction V is shortened by 5 bases and J by 4 bases, with 14 bases in between. The sequence joins TRBV27 to TRBJ1-1, with no confidently assigned D gene. The origin of this receptor is a young man with COVID-19, enrolled during active disease. The specimen sequenced was peripheral blood. The CDR3 reads as follows: CASSLQRGFTEAFF. DNA sequence: TGTGCCAGCAGTCTCCAACGGGGATTCACTGAAGCTTTCTTT.